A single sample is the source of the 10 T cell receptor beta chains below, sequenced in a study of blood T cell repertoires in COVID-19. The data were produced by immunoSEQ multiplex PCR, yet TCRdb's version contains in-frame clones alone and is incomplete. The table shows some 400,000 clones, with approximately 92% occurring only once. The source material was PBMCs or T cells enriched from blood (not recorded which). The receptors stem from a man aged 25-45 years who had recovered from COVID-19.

The CDR3 region is CATQVGHSNQPQHF. The CDR3 DNA is TGTGCCACCCAGGTGGGGCATAGCAATCAGCCCCAGCATTTT. The V and J genes are TRBV19 and TRBJ1-5; D may be TRBD1 (5 bases). Germline V gene data show CDR1 as LNHDA and CDR2 as SQIVND (reference sequence). The length of the CDR3 is 14 residues. The V gene lost 10 bases and the J gene lost 0 bases, with 13 bases spanning the gap.

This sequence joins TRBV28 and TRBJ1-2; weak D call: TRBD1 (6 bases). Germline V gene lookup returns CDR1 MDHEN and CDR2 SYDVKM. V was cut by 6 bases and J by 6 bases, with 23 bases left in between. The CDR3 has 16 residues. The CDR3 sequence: CASSLSAPGDTDGYTF. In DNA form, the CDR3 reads TGTGCCAGCAGCCTCTCCGCCCCTGGGGACACTGATGGCTACACCTTC.

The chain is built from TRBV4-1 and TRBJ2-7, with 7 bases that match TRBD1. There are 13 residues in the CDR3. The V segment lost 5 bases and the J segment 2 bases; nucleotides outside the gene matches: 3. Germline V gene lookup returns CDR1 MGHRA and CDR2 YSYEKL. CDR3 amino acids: CASSWDSTYEQYF. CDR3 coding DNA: TGCGCCAGCAGCTGGGACAGTACCTACGAGCAGTACTTC.

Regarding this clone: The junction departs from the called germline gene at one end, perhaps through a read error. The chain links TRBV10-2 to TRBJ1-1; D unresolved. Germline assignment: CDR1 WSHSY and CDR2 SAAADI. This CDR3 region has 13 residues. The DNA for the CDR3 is TGCGCCAGCACTGAGACGGTGAACACTGAAGCTTTCTTT. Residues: CASTETVNTEAFF.

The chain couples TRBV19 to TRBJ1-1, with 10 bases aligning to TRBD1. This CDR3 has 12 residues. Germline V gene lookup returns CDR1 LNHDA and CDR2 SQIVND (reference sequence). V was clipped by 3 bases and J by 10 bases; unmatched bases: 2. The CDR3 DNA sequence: TGTGCCAGTAGTATCCGGGACAGGGGAGCTTTCTTT. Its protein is CASSIRDRGAFF.

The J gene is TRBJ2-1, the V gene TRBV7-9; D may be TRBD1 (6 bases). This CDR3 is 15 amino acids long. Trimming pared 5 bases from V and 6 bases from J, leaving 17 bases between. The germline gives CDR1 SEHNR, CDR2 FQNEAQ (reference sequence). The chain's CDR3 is CASSHGQMASNEQFF. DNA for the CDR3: TGTGCCAGCAGCCACGGACAGATGGCCTCCAATGAGCAGTTCTTC.

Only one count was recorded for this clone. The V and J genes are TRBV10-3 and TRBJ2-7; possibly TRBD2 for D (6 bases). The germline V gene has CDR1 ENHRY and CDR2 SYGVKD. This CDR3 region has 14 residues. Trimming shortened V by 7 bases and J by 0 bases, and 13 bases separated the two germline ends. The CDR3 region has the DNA TGTGCCATCACCCGGGACGGGAGCTCCTACGAGCAGTACTTC. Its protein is CAITRDGSSYEQYF.

CDR3 DNA: TGTGCCAGCAGCTCGCCCGGGACAGGGACGGACACTGAAGCTTTCTTT. Its protein product is CASSSPGTGTDTEAFF. The chain carries TRBV7-8 and TRBJ1-1; 9 positions agree with TRBD1. Germline CDR1 is SGHVS and CDR2 is FQNEAQ. The CDR3 covers 16 residues. Trimming took 4 bases from V and 3 from J; bases not matched to a gene: 9.

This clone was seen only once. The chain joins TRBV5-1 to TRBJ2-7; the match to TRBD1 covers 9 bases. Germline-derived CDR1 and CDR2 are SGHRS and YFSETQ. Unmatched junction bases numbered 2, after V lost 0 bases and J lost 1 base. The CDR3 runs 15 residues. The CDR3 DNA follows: TGCGCCAGCAGCTTGGGTGGACAGGGGTCCTACGAGCAGTACTTC. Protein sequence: CASSLGGQGSYEQYF.

The CDR3 reads CASSSDISSLSGNTIYF. DNA of the CDR3: TGTGCCAGCAGCTCGGACATCTCGTCCCTCTCTGGAAACACCATATATTTT. J is TRBJ1-3 and V is TRBV9; weak D call: TRBD1 (5 bases). The CDR3 sequence is 17 residues long. Germline V gives CDR1 SGDLS, CDR2 YYNGEE. V was cut by 4 bases and J by 0 bases, with 17 bases left in between.